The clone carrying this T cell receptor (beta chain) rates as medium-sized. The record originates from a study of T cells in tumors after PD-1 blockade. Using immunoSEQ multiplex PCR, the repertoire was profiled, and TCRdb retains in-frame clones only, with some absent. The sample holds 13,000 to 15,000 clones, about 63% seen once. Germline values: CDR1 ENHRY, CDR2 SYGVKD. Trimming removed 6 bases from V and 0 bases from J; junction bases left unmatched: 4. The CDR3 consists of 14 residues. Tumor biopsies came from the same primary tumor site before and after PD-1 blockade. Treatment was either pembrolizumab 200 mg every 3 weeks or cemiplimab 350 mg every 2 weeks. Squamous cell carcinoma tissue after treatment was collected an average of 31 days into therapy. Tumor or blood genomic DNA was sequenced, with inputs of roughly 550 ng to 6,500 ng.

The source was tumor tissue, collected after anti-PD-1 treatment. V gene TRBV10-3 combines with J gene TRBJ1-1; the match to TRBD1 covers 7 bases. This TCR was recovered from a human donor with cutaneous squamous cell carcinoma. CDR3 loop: CAIRRGQMNTEAFF. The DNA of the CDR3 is TGTGCCATCAGGCGGGGACAGATGAACACTGAAGCTTTCTTT.